This TCR beta chain came from a study of T-cell memory formation after mild COVID-19. From 5'RACE with constant-segment primers came TCR alpha and TCR beta cDNA libraries that carried sample barcodes and UMIs. TCRdb redid the calling of the 5' RACE reads with MiXCR, one entry per CDR3 protein. There are 50,000 or so distinct CDR3 sequences in the sample; 25% to 35% occur only once, and about 45% lies in the top ten. The V gene lost 5 bases and the J gene lost 4 bases, with 15 bases spanning the gap. Per the germline V gene, CDR1 is MNHNY and CDR2 is SVGAGI (reference sequence). The CDR3 runs 14 residues. Study results and limitations: Pre-infection memory carried some responding clones, suggesting that cross-reactive memory joined.

This clonotype turned up a few times. The antigen remains undetermined. The material sequenced was PBMCs or a T cell subset sorted from them (not recorded which). This clonotype was sampled from a man between 18 and 29 years old who had mild COVID-19 (a few samples of this study predate the infection). Cell type and time point are not known. The chain couples TRBV6-6 to TRBJ2-7, with a tentative D call TRBD2 (6 bases). CDR3 coding DNA: TGTGCCAGCAGTCGACTTAGCGGAGAATACGAGCAGTACGTC. Protein sequence: CASSRLSGEYEQYV.